These 8 T cell receptor beta chains came from one sample sequenced in a study of blood T cell repertoires in COVID-19. TCRdb's copy holds only in-frame clones and misses some; the assay was immunoSEQ multiplex PCR. Of about 100,000 clones in the sample, 70% to 90% were seen once. The sample taken for sequencing was peripheral blood. These TCRs come from a human donor in a cohort sampled during active COVID-19.

The rearrangement uses TRBV2 and TRBJ2-3, with a possible D match to TRBD2 (5 bases). The germline V gene has CDR1 SNHLY and CDR2 FYNNEI. Trimming cost V 2 bases and J 4 bases, with 28 bases left between them. CDR3 length: 20 amino acids. CDR3 sequence reads: CASSETAHPQNALEADTQYF. In nucleotides, the CDR3 is TGTGCCAGCAGTGAAACAGCGCATCCCCAGAACGCCCTGGAGGCAGATACGCAGTATTTT.

The chain employs TRBV7-9 and TRBJ2-3, with 10 positions matching TRBD2. Trimming removed 7 bases from V and 4 bases from J; junction bases left unmatched: 11. Germline V CDR1 and CDR2: SEHNR, FQNEAQ (reference sequence). The CDR3 covers 16 residues. CDR3 bases: TGTGCCAGCATCACCCGAAATAGCGGGAGGTCAGATACGCAGTATTTT. Its protein is CASITRNSGRSDTQYF.

This clone was recorded at least ten times. The gene calls are TRBV6-4 and TRBJ2-2, with 7 positions matching TRBD2. After removal of 5 bases from V and 7 bases from J, the junction contained 13 bases not matched to a gene. The CDR3 has 16 amino acids. In germline, CDR1 is MRHNA, CDR2 SNTAGT. CDR3 in amino acids: CASSRSREGLGGELFF. The CDR3 DNA is TGTGCCAGCAGTCGTTCGAGGGAGGGCCTCGGCGGGGAGCTGTTTTTT.

The CDR3 sequence: CASSLSGVSNNEQFF. DNA for the CDR3: TGTGCCAGCAGTTTATCAGGGGTGAGCAACAATGAGCAGTTCTTC. The genes are TRBV27 and TRBJ2-1; possible D gene TRBD1, 5 bases. V lost 0 bases, J lost 5 bases, and 11 bases lay in between. Germline V lookup: CDR1 MNHEY, CDR2 SMNVEV (reference sequence). The CDR3 consists of 15 residues.

V usage is TRBV7-9 and J usage is TRBJ1-1; possibly TRBD1 for D (5 bases). With 5 bases removed from V and 3 bases from J, the gap between germline ends came to 13 bases. The CDR3 loop spans 14 amino acids. Germline V gives CDR1 SEHNR, CDR2 FQNEAQ (reference sequence). The CDR3 bases are TGTGCCAGCAGCCCGAGTGGGGCCTACACTGAAGCTTTCTTT. Its translation: CASSPSGAYTEAFF.

Written as DNA, the CDR3 is TGTGCCAGTAGTATAGATAGCCGGGACAGGGATAACACCGGGGAGCTGTTTTTT. Translated, it gives CASSIDSRDRDNTGELFF. The chain couples TRBV19 to TRBJ2-2; 9 positions match TRBD1. CDR3 length: 18 residues. From germline, CDR1 is LNHDA and CDR2 SQIVND (reference sequence). V lost 0 bases to trimming and J lost 2 bases; unmatched junction nucleotides: 7.

The chain has TRBV2 and TRBJ2-7, with D tentatively TRBD2 (5 bases). Germline CDR1 and CDR2: SNHLY and FYNNEI. The ends were cut back, 7 bases at V and 5 bases at J, with 18 bases in the middle. This CDR3 has 14 amino acids. As DNA, the CDR3 is TGTGCCAGCACCCTGACACGGCCGGAGGACGAGCAGTACTTC. Its translation: CASTLTRPEDEQYF.

This clone was recorded only once. The V gene is TRBV2, the J gene TRBJ2-7; 11 nucleotides match TRBD1. Germline V lookup: CDR1 SNHLY, CDR2 FYNNEI. The CDR3 consists of 15 residues. The trim removed 2 bases at V and 4 bases at J, leaving 4 bases unmatched. This CDR3 reads CASSEPGTGGYEQYF. The CDR3 nucleotides are TGTGCCAGCAGTGAACCTGGGACAGGGGGTTACGAGCAGTACTTC.